The 19 T cell receptor beta chains reported below all come from one sample, sequenced in a study of T cells after yellow fever vaccination. TCRdb fed the 5' RACE reads into MiXCR, producing one record per CDR3 protein. This sample has fewer than 650,000 distinct CDR3 sequences; about a fifth occur once, and the top ten carry roughly a sixth. The sequences come from PBMCs, collected less than 25 days after the first yellow fever vaccination. The receptors derive from a man aged 18 to 35 who received the YFV17D yellow fever vaccine.

The CDR3 nucleotides are TGCAGTGCTAGGAGGGGGGACAGGGGTAACACCGGGGAGCTGTTTTTT. It yields the protein CSARRGDRGNTGELFF. The chain employs TRBV20-1 and TRBJ2-2; 10 nucleotides agree with TRBD1. The germline V gene has CDR1 DFQATT and CDR2 SNEGSKA (reference sequence). There are 16 residues in the CDR3. V gave up 3 bases and J gave up 2 bases; unmatched junction bases: 6.

This clonotype was seen only a few times. The genes are TRBV5-4 and TRBJ2-5; 8 bases are shared with TRBD2. The germline gives CDR1 SGHNT, CDR2 YYREEE (reference sequence). CDR3 size: 15 residues. Trimming cost V 6 bases and J 1 base; bases outside gene matches: 8. The CDR3 bases are TGTGCCAGCACTATCGGGGGGGGAGCCCAAGAGACCCAGTACTTC. Residues: CASTIGGGAQETQYF.

This sequence joins TRBV11-2 and TRBJ2-7; 7 nucleotides agree with TRBD1. This CDR3 has 16 residues. Germline V CDR1 and CDR2: SGHAT, FQNNGV. The junction had 11 bases not matched to a gene; V was cut back by 4 bases and J by 2 bases. CDR3 region: CASSSTTGVNPYEQYF. The CDR3 DNA sequence: TGTGCCAGCAGCTCCACCACAGGGGTGAATCCCTACGAGCAGTACTTC. The full variable domain, its missing parts supplied by reference TRBV11-2 and TRBJ2-7, is EAGVAQSPRYKIIEKRQSVAFWCNPISGHATLYWYQQILGQGPKLLIQFQNNGVVDDSQLPKDRFSAERLKGVDSTLKIQPAKLEDSAVYLCASSSTTGVNPYEQYFGPGTRLTVT.

The chain joins TRBV3-1 to TRBJ2-5; TRBD1 matches 10 bases. Trimming at V came to 3 bases and at J to 1 base, leaving 2 bases not matched to a gene. CDR1 and CDR2 from the germline V gene are LGHDT and YNNKEL (reference sequence). This CDR3 contains 15 residues. CDR3 in DNA: TGTGCCAGCAGCCAGGACAGGGGGACCCAAGAGACCCAGTACTTC. It encodes CASSQDRGTQETQYF.

The chain recombines TRBV12-3 or TRBV12-4 with TRBJ1-1, with D maybe TRBD1 (6 bases). CDR3 length: 20 amino acids. Trimming took off 2 bases at V and 0 bases at J, with 25 bases between the two ends. As DNA, the CDR3 is TGTGCCAGCAGTTTAAGAGGGACAAGGCCGATCGGATTCATGAACACTGAAGCTTTCTTT. This translates into CASSLRGTRPIGFMNTEAFF.

This clonotype was observed a handful of times. CDR3 amino acids: CSASLTSGDEQFF. In nucleotides, the CDR3 is TGCAGTGCTAGCCTCACTAGCGGGGACGAGCAGTTCTTC. J is TRBJ2-1 and V is TRBV20-1; 10 bases agree with TRBD2. The CDR3 loop spans 13 amino acids. V shed 3 bases and J 10 bases; nucleotides not matched to a gene: 6. CDR1 DFQATT and CDR2 SNEGSKA come from the germline V gene (reference sequence).

This clonotype appeared a few times. The chain joins TRBV7-3 to TRBJ2-1; TRBD1 is a possible D gene (6 bases). Germline CDR1 and CDR2: SGHTA and FQGTGA. V shed 7 bases and J shed 5 bases, with 18 bases lying between them. There are 15 residues in the CDR3. CDR3 DNA sequence: TGTGCCAGCACCGAAACGGGGACACCCGACAATGAGCAGTTCTTC. Translating it yields CASTETGTPDNEQFF. The whole variable domain, filled in from reference TRBV7-3 and TRBJ2-1, reads GAGVSQTPSNKVTEKGKYVELRCDPISGHTALYWYRQSLGQGPEFLIYFQGTGAADDSGLPNDRFFAVRPEGSVSTLKIQRTERGDSAVYLCASTETGTPDNEQFFGPGTRLTVL.

The J gene is TRBJ2-2, the V gene TRBV12-3 or TRBV12-4; D remains unclear. This CDR3 comprises 12 residues. Trimming took off 1 base at V and 7 bases at J, with 4 bases between the two ends. The CDR3 bases are TGTGCCAGCAGTTTAGGAGACGGGGAGCTGTTTTTT. It codes for CASSLGDGELFF.

This clonotype was seen a handful of times. J is TRBJ1-2 and V is TRBV4-1; D perhaps matches TRBD1 (6 bases). V was pared by 0 bases and J by 4 bases, with 18 bases between. This CDR3 has 17 amino acids. Germline-derived CDR1 and CDR2 are MGHRA and YSYEKL. CDR3 DNA: TGCGCCAGCAGCCAAGATCCCCCACAGGGTAATATCTATGGCTACACCTTC. Its translation is CASSQDPPQGNIYGYTF.

This clonotype was picked up a small number of times. This chain joins TRBV4-1 and TRBJ1-4, with 8 positions matching TRBD1. Looked up from germline, CDR1 is MGHRA and CDR2 is YSYEKL. V was clipped by 1 base and J by 5 bases; unmatched bases: 6. The CDR3 is 16 residues long. The CDR3 coding sequence is TGCGCCAGCAGCCAAGTTTCCAGGGACAGGAATGAAAAACTGTTTTTT. Its protein product is CASSQVSRDRNEKLFF.

The sample holds many counts of this clonotype. The chain carries TRBV29-1 and TRBJ2-5; D is perhaps TRBD1 or TRBD2 (5 bases each). The CDR3 loop spans 14 amino acids. The V end lost 4 bases, the J end lost 2 bases, and 14 bases lay between the germline ends. The germline CDR1 and CDR2 sequences are SQVTM and ANQGSEA. The CDR3 sequence is CSVARDGPQETQYF. Here the CDR3 DNA reads TGCAGCGTTGCCCGGGACGGTCCACAAGAGACCCAGTACTTC.

In its sample, this clonotype was seen a few times. The CDR3 spells CASSLGFGAGGPTDTQYF. DNA for the CDR3: TGCGCCAGCAGCTTAGGATTCGGAGCGGGGGGGCCAACAGATACGCAGTATTTT. This chain uses TRBV5-1 with TRBJ2-3, with 10 bases that match TRBD2. This CDR3 contains 18 residues. The trim removed 2 bases at V and 3 bases at J, leaving 12 bases unmatched. Germline CDR1 is SGHRS and CDR2 is YFSETQ.

CDR3 DNA sequence: TGCGCCAGCAGCCAAAAATTGGGGGCTGATAATTCACCCCTCCACTTT. The encoded protein is CASSQKLGADNSPLHF. The chain links TRBV4-1 to TRBJ1-6; D perhaps matches TRBD1 (6 bases). The CDR3 extends over 16 amino acids. From germline, CDR1 is MGHRA and CDR2 YSYEKL. V was clipped by 2 bases and J by 5 bases, with 13 bases between them.

The rearrangement links TRBV11-2 to TRBJ1-2; D not certain. The CDR3 extends over 13 amino acids. The germline V gene has CDR1 SGHAT and CDR2 FQNNGV. V lost 2 bases to trimming and J lost 6 bases, with 10 bases between them. Written as DNA, the CDR3 is TGTGCCAGCAGCTTATATGGGGTCGATGGCTACACCTTC. Translation gives CASSLYGVDGYTF.

V is TRBV3-1 and J is TRBJ1-1; D unclear. The germline V and J ends were trimmed by 4 bases and 7 bases, with 13 bases remaining between them. CDR1 is LGHDT and CDR2 is YNNKEL in the germline V gene (reference sequence). The CDR3 extends over 13 amino acids. The DNA of the CDR3 is TGTGCCAGCAGCCGGGCACAAGAGGATGAAGCTTTCTTT. This codes for CASSRAQEDEAFF. Filled out from reference TRBV3-1 and TRBJ1-1, the complete variable domain reads DTAVSQTPKYLVTQMGNDKSIKCEQNLGHDTMYWYKQDSKKFLKIMFSYNNKELIINETVPNRFSPKSPDKAHLNLHINSLELGDSAVYFCASSRAQEDEAFFGQGTRLTVV.

This clonotype was detected only a few times. This chain uses TRBV6-2 or TRBV6-3 with TRBJ2-1; D unclear. CDR3 size: 14 residues. V gave up 6 bases and J gave up 8 bases, with 17 bases separating them. Germline V gene lookup returns CDR1 MNHEY and CDR2 SVGEGT. The CDR3 sequence is CASSTQGLTDEQFF. CDR3 coding DNA: TGTGCCAGCAGCACCCAAGGGCTGACGGATGAGCAGTTCTTC.

The chain is built from TRBV4-2 and TRBJ1-2; perhaps TRBD1 as D (6 bases). CDR3 size: 15 residues. Germline V lookup: CDR1 LGHNA, CDR2 YNFKEQ. V lost 4 bases and J 4 bases, leaving 16 bases between the germline ends. The CDR3 DNA reads as TGTGCCAGCAGCCCAACGCAGGGGTCCCTCTATGGCTACACCTTC. Amino acid sequence: CASSPTQGSLYGYTF.

This clonotype turned up a few times. CDR3 protein: CASSNNRGLAGFQETQYF. The CDR3, as DNA: TGTGCCAGCAGCAACAACAGGGGACTAGCGGGGTTCCAAGAGACCCAGTACTTC. The chain joins TRBV11-2 to TRBJ2-5; 13 positions agree with TRBD2. The CDR3 runs 18 residues. J lost 1 base, V lost 5 bases, and 10 bases had no gene match. Germline values: CDR1 SGHAT, CDR2 FQNNGV.

This clonotype was observed a few times. The V call is TRBV27, the J call TRBJ2-7; tentative D call: TRBD1 (5 bases). Germline V CDR1 and CDR2: MNHEY, SMNVEV (reference sequence). V was trimmed by 4 bases and J by 2 bases, leaving 12 bases between them. This CDR3 is built from 14 residues. CDR3: CASSSRGRTYEQYV. CDR3 nucleotides: TGTGCCAGCAGTTCAAGGGGAAGAACCTACGAGCAGTACGTC.